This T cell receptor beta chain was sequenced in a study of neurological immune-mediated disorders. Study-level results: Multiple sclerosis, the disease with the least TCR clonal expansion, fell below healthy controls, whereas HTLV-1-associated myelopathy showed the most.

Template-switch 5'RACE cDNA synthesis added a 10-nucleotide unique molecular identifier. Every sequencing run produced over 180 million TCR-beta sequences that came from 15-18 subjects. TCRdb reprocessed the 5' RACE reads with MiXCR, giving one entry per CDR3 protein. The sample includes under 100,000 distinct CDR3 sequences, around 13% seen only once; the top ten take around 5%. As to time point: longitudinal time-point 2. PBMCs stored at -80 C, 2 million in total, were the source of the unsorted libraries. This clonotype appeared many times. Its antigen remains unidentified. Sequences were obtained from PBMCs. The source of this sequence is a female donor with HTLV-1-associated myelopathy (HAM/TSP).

The CDR3 loop reads CASKTGTGNTGELFF. The CDR3 coding sequence is TGTGCCAGCAAAACCGGGACTGGAAACACCGGGGAGCTGTTTTTT. The J gene is TRBJ2-2, the V gene TRBV2, with D maybe TRBD2 (6 bases). The length of the CDR3 is 15 residues. Germline V lookup: CDR1 SNHLY, CDR2 FYNNEI. Trimming removed 7 bases from V and 2 bases from J, with 14 bases in between.